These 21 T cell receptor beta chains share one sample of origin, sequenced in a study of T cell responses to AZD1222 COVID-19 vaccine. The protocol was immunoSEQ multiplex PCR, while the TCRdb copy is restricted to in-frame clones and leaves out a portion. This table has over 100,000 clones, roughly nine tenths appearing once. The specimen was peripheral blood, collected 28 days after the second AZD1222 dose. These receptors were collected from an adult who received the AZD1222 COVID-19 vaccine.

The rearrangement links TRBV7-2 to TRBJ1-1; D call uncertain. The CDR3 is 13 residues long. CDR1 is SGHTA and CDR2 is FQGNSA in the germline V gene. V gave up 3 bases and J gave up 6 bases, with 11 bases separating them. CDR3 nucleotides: TGTGCCAGCAGCTTCGGAGCGGCCGCTGAAGCTTTCTTT. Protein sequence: CASSFGAAAEAFF. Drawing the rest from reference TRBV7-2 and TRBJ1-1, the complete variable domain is GAGVSQSPSNKVTEKGKDVELRCDPISGHTALYWYRQSLGQGLEFLIYFQGNSAPDKSGLPSDRFSAERTGGSVSTLTIQRTQQEDSAVYLCASSFGAAAEAFFGQGTRLTVV.

CDR3 nucleotides: TGTGCCAGCAGTTCAGGGCGGGCTGAAAAACTGTTTTTT. As protein: CASSSGRAEKLFF. V gene TRBV2 combines with J gene TRBJ1-4; tentatively, D is TRBD1 (5 bases). The CDR3 runs to 13 residues. Trimming took 5 bases from V and 7 from J, leaving 11 bases between them. CDR1 SNHLY and CDR2 FYNNEI come from the germline V gene.

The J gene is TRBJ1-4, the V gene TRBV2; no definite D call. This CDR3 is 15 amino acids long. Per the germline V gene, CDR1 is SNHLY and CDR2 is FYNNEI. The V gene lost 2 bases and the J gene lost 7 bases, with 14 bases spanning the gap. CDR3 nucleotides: TGTGCCAGCAGTGAATTTGTCCCGAGCAGTGAAAAACTGTTTTTT. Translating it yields CASSEFVPSSEKLFF.

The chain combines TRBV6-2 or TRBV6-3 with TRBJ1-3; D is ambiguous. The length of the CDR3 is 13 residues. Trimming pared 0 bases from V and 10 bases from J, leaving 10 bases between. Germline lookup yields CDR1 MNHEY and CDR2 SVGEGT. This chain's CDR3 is CASSYSPRRTIYF. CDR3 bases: TGTGCCAGCAGTTACTCCCCGCGGAGGACCATATATTTT.

Here the CDR3 DNA reads TGTGCCAGCAGCTCTAGCGGGCAGGGCACCGGGGAGCTGTTTTTT. This encodes CASSSSGQGTGELFF. V and J are TRBV7-6 and TRBJ2-2; 8 nucleotides match TRBD2. Germline lookup yields CDR1 SGHVS and CDR2 FNYEAQ. The CDR3 loop spans 15 amino acids. V shed 4 bases and J 4 bases; nucleotides not matched to a gene: 5. Using reference TRBV7-6 and TRBJ2-2 for the parts outside the CDR3, the full variable domain is GAGVSQSPRYKVTKRGQDVALRCDPISGHVSLYWYRQALGQGPEFLTYFNYEAQQDKSGLPNDRFSAERPEGSISTLTIQRTEQRDSAMYRCASSSSGQGTGELFFGEGSRLTVL.

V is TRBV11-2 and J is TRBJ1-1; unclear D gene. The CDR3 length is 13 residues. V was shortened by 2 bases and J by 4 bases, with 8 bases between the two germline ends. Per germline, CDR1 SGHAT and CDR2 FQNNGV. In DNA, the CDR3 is TGTGCCAGCAGCTTATATCCCTCCACTGAAGCTTTCTTT. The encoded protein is CASSLYPSTEAFF.

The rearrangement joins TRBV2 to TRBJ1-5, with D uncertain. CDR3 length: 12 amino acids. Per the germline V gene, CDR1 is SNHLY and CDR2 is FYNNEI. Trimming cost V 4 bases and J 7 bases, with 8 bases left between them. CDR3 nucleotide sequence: TGTGCCAGCAGTGGAGGACGGCAGCCCCAGCATTTT. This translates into CASSGGRQPQHF.

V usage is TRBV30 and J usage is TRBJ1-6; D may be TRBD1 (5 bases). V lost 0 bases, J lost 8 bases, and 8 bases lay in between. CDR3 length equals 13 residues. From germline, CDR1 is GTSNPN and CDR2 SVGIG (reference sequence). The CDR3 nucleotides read TGTGCCTGGAGTGTACAGGAGGATTCACCCCTCCACTTT. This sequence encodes CAWSVQEDSPLHF.

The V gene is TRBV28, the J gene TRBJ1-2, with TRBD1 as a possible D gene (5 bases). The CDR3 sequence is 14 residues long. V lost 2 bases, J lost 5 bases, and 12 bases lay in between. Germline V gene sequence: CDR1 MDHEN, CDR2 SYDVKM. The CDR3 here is CASSLSRQKYGYTF. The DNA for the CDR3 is TGTGCCAGCAGTTTAAGCAGACAGAAATATGGCTACACCTTC.

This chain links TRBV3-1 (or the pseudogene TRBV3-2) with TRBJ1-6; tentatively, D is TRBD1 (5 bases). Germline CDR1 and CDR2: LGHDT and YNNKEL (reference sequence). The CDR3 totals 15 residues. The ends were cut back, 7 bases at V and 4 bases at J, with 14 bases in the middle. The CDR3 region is CASNGAGPYNSPLHF. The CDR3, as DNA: TGTGCCAGCAACGGGGCGGGACCGTATAATTCACCCCTCCACTTT.

CDR3 DNA: TGTGCCAGCAGCGGAAATAGCAATCAGCCCCAGCATTTT. This gives the protein CASSGNSNQPQHF. The chain joins TRBV11-2 to TRBJ1-5; D gene unclear. V was cut by 5 bases and J by 0 bases, with 5 bases left in between. CDR1 is SGHAT and CDR2 is FQNNGV in the germline V gene. The CDR3 spans 13 residues.

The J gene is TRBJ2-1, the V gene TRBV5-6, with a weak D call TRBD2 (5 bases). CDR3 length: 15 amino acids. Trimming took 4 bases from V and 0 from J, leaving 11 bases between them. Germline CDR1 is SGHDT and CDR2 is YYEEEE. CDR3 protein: CASSEGWSSYNEQFF. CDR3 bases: TGTGCCAGCAGCGAGGGTTGGAGCTCCTACAATGAGCAGTTCTTC.

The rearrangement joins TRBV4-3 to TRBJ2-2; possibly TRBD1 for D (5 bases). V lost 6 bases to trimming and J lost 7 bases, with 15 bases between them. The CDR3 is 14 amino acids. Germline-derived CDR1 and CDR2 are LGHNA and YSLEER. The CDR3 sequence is CASRQQSGHGELFF. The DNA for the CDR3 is TGCGCCAGCAGGCAACAATCAGGGCACGGGGAGCTGTTTTTT.

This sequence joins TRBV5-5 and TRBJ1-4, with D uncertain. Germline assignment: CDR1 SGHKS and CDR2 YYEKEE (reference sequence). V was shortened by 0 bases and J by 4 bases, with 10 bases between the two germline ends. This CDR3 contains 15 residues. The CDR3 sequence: CASSLAGEDNEKLFF. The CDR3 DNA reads TGTGCCAGCAGCTTGGCTGGGGAGGATAATGAAAAACTGTTTTTT.

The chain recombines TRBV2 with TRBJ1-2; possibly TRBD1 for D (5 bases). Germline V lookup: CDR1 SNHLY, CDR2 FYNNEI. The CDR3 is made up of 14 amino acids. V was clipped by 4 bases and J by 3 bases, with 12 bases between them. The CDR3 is CASSVRGKDYGYTF. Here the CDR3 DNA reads TGTGCCAGCAGTGTAAGGGGCAAAGACTATGGCTACACCTTC.

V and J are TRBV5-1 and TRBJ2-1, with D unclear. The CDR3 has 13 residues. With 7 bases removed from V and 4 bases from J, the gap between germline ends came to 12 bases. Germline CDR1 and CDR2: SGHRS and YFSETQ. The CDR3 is CASRRSGYNEQFF. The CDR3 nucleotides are TGCGCCAGCCGGCGGTCCGGGTACAATGAGCAGTTCTTC.

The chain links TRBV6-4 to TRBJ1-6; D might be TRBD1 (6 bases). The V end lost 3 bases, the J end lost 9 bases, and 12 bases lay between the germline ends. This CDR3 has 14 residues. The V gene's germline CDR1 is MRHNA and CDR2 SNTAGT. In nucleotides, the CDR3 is TGTGCCAGCAGTGAGCAGGGGTTAGGTTCACCCCTCCACTTT. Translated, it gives CASSEQGLGSPLHF.

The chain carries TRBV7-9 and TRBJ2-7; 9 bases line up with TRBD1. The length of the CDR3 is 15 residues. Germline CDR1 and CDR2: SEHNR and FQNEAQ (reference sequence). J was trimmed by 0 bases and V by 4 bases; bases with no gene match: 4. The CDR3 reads CASSSEGQGSYEQYF. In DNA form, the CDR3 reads TGTGCCAGCAGCTCCGAGGGACAGGGCTCCTACGAGCAGTACTTC.

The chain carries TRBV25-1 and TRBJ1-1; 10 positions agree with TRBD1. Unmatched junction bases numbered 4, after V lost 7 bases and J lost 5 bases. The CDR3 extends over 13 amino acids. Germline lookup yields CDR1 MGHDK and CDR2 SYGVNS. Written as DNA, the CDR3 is TGTGCCAGCAAGGGACAGGGGAGTACTGAAGCTTTCTTT. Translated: CASKGQGSTEAFF.

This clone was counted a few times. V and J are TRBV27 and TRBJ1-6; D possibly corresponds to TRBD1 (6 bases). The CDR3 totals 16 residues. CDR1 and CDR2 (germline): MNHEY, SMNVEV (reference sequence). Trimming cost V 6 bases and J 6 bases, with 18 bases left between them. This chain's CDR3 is CASSPTRTAPNSPLHF. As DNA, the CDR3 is TGTGCCAGCAGCCCCACCCGGACAGCCCCTAATTCACCCCTCCACTTT.

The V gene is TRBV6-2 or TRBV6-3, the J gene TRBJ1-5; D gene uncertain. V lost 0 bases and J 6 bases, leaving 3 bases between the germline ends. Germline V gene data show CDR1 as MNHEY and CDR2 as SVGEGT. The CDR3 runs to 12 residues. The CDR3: CASSYSIQPQHF. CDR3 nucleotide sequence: TGTGCCAGCAGTTACTCGATTCAGCCCCAGCATTTT.